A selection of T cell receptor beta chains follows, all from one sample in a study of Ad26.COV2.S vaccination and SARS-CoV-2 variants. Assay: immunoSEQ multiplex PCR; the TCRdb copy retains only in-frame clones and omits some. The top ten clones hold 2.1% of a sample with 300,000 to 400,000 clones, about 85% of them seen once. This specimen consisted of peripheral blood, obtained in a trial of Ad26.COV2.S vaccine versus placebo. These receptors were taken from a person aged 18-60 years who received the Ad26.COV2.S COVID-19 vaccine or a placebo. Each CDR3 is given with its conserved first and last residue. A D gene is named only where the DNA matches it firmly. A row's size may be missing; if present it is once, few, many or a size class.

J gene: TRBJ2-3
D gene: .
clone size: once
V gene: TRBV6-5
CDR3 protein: CASSSETTDTQYF
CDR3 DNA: TGTGCCAGCAGTTCCGAGACTACAGATACGCAGTATTTT

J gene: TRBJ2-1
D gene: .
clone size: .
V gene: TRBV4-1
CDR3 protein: CASSRIGEGPYNEQFF
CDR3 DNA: TGCGCCAGCAGCCGTATCGGGGAAGGTCCCTACAATGAGCAGTTCTTC

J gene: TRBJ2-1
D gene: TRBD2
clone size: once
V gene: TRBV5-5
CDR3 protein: CASRPGLPTYNEQFF
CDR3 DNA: TGTGCCAGCAGGCCGGGACTACCTACCTACAATGAGCAGTTCTTC

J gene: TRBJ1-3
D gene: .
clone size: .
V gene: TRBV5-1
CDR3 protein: CASGRGLSSGNTIYF
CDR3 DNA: TGCGCCAGCGGAAGGGGCCTTAGCTCTGGAAACACCATATATTTT

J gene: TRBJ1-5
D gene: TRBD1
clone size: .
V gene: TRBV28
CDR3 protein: CASSLDRGLYQPQHF
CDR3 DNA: TGTGCCAGCAGTCTCGACAGGGGGCTGTATCAGCCCCAGCATTTT

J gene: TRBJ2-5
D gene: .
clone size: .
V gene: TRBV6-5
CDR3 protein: CASSWTVQETQYF
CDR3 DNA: TGTGCCAGCAGCTGGACAGTCCAAGAGACCCAGTACTTC

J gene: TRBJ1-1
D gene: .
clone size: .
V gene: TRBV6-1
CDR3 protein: CASSETTAKAFF
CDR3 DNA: TGTGCCAGCAGTGAGACGACAGCGAAAGCTTTCTTT

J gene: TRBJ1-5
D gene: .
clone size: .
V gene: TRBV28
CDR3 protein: CASSFAGAGQPQHF
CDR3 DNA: TGTGCCAGCAGTTTTGCGGGTGCCGGTCAGCCCCAGCATTTT

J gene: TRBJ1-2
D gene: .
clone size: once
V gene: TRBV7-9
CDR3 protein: CASSSLAGAVNGYTF
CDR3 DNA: TGTGCCAGCAGCTCCTTGGCGGGAGCTGTCAATGGCTACACCTTC

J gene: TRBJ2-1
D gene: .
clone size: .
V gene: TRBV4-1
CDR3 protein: CASSQGPARSSYNEQFF
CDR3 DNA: TGCGCCAGCAGCCAAGGCCCCGCTAGGAGCTCCTACAATGAGCAGTTCTTC

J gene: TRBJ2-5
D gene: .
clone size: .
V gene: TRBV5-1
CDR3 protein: CASSLGAPRKETQYF
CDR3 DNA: TGCGCCAGCAGCTTGGGAGCCCCTCGGAAAGAGACCCAGTACTTC

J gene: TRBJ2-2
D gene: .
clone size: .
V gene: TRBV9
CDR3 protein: CASSVVGNTGELFF
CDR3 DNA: TGTGCCAGCAGCGTAGTAGGGAACACCGGGGAGCTGTTTTTT

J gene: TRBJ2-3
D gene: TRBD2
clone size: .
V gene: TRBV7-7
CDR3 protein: CASSLLAGTTDTQYF
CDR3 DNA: TGTGCCAGCAGCCTCCTAGCGGGGACCACAGATACGCAGTATTTT

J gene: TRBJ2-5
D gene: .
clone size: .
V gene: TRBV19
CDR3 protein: CASSLIHLQETQYF
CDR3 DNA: TGTGCCAGTAGTCTCATCCACCTTCAAGAGACCCAGTACTTC

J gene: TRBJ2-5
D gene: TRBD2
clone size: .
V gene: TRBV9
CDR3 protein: CASSVTSTSFQETQYF
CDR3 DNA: TGTGCCAGCAGCGTTACTTCGACTAGCTTCCAAGAGACCCAGTACTTC

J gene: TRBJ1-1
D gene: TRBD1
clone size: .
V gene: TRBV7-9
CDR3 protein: CASSPAGQGDWGAFF
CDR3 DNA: TGTGCCAGCAGCCCAGCCGGACAGGGGGATTGGGGAGCTTTCTTT

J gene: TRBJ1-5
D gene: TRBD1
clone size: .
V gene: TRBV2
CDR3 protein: CASSGTGGNQPQHF
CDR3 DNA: TGTGCCAGCAGCGGGACAGGAGGCAATCAGCCCCAGCATTTT

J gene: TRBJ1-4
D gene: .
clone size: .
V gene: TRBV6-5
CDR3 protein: CASSLAGLDEKLFF
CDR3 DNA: TGTGCCAGCAGTTTGGCGGGCCTGGATGAAAAACTGTTTTTT

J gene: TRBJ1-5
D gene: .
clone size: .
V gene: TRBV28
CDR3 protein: CASSPTGTVQPQHF
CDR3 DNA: TGTGCCAGCAGCCCGACGGGTACCGTTCAGCCCCAGCATTTT

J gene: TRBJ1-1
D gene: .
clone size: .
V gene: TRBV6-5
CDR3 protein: CASSYAPHRVFSEAFF
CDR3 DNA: TGTGCCAGCAGTTACGCACCGCACAGGGTCTTCTCTGAAGCTTTCTTT

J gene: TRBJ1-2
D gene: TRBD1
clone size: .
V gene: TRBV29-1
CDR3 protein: CSVTGAERIGYTF
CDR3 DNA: TGCAGCGTGACAGGGGCCGAAAGAATTGGCTACACCTTC

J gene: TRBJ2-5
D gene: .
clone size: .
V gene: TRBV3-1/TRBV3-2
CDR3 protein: CASSQDGIAAPQETQYF
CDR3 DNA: TGTGCCAGCAGCCAAGATGGGATAGCTGCCCCCCAAGAGACCCAGTACTTC

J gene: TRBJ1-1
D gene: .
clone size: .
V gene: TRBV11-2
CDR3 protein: CASSTRNMNTEAFF
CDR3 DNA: TGTGCCAGCAGCACCCGAAACATGAACACTGAAGCTTTCTTT

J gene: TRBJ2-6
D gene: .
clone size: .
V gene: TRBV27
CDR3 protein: CASSPASLSGANVLTF
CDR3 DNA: TGTGCCAGCAGTCCCGCCAGCCTCTCTGGGGCCAACGTCCTGACTTTC

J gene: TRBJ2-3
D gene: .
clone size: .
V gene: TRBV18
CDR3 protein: CASSPRRATSTDTQYF
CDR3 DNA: TGTGCCAGCTCACCACGGAGGGCTACTAGCACAGATACGCAGTATTTT

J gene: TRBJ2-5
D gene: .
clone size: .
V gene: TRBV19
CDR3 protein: CASSRTAQETQYF
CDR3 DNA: TGTGCCAGTAGCAGGACGGCGCAGGAGACCCAGTACTTC

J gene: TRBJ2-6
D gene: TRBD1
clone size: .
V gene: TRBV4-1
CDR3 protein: CASSQGQGSGANVLTF
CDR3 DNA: TGCGCCAGCAGCCAAGGACAGGGTTCTGGGGCCAACGTCCTGACTTTC

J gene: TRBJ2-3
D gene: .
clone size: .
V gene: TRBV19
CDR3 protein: CASSIQGSDTQYF
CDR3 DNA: TGTGCCAGTAGTATTCAGGGTTCAGATACGCAGTATTTT

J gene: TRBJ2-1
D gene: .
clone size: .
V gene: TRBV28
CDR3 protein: CASSLILNSYNEQFF
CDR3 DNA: TGTGCCAGCAGTTTGATACTAAACTCCTACAATGAGCAGTTCTTC

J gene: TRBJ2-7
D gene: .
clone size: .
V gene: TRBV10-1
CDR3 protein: CASKGQGGSYEQYF
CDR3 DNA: TGCGCCAGCAAAGGTCAGGGTGGATCCTACGAGCAGTACTTC

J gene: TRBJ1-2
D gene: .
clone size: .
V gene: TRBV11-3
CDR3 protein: CASSLGQGFDGYTF
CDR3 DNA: TGTGCCAGCAGCTTAGGGCAGGGTTTTGATGGCTACACCTTC

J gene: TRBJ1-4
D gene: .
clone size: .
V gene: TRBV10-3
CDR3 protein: CAISRTRGPNEKLFF
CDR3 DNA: TGTGCCATCAGTAGGACACGGGGGCCCAATGAAAAACTGTTTTTT

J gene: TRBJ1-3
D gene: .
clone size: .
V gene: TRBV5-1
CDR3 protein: CASSPMDTIGNTIYF
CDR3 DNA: TGCGCCAGCAGCCCAATGGATACGATTGGAAACACCATATATTTT